Listed here are 19 T cell receptor beta chains from one sample, sequenced in a study of blood T cells in healthy people across ages. It was with a sample-barcoded 5' primer and a J-beta primer mix that a second PCR of roughly 7 to 12 cycles was run. TCRdb analysed the 5' RACE reads with MiXCR anew, one entry per CDR3 protein. The sample lists hundreds of thousands of distinct CDR3 sequences; more than 20% were seen once. These sequences were also reported in another study, on T cells of mothers and their children.

What was sequenced was blood. The receptors originated from a boy aged 5-17 years in good health.

J is TRBJ2-5 and V is TRBV7-2; maybe TRBD1 (5 bases). Gene TRBJ2-1 matches the end of the DNA better, so the J call may be wrong. Germline V gives CDR1 SGHTA, CDR2 FQGNSA. The CDR3 runs 15 residues. The CDR3: CASSLAGAAVYEQFF. In DNA form, the CDR3 reads TGTGCCAGCAGCTTAGCTGGGGCCGCGGTTTATGAGCAGTTCTTC.

J is TRBJ2-3 and V is TRBV28, with 15 positions matching TRBD2. The CDR3 extends over 16 amino acids. The V gene's germline CDR1 is MDHEN and CDR2 SYDVKM. V shed 2 bases, J shed 5 bases, and the junction held 2 bases outside the gene matches. This CDR3 is CASSLGGLAGGDTQYF. In DNA form, the CDR3 reads TGTGCCAGCAGTTTAGGGGGACTAGCGGGGGGAGATACGCAGTATTTT.

The genes are TRBV4-2 and TRBJ2-5; maybe TRBD2 (6 bases). The better agreement between TRBJ2-7 and the DNA end casts doubt on the J call. Germline CDR1 reads LGHNA; CDR2 reads YNFKEQ. The CDR3 spans 15 residues. CDR3 in DNA: TGTGCCAGCAGCCCCTCCCAAAGTGCGGGATACGAGCAGTACTTC. Translating it yields CASSPSQSAGYEQYF.

This clonotype was picked up many times. This chain links TRBV6-2 or TRBV6-3 with TRBJ2-5, with D unclear. CDR1 and CDR2 from the germline V gene are MNHEY and SVGEGT. The CDR3 totals 12 residues. The ends were cut back, 5 bases at V and 5 bases at J, with 9 bases in the middle. CDR3 loop: CASSGVQETQYF. DNA for the CDR3: TGTGCCAGCAGTGGGGTTCAGGAGACCCAGTACTTC.

V is TRBV20-1 and J is TRBJ2-1; D is uncertain. From germline, CDR1 is DFQATT and CDR2 SNEGSKA (reference sequence). Trimming took off 3 bases at V and 5 bases at J, with 17 bases between the two ends. The CDR3 has 15 amino acids. The DNA of the CDR3 is TGCAGTGCTAGCCCAACAGTCGGATGGGACAATGAGCAGTTCTTC. It encodes CSASPTVGWDNEQFF.

The chain carries TRBV5-1 and TRBJ2-2; D call uncertain. The CDR3 extends over 15 amino acids. The V and J ends lost 4 bases and 2 bases respectively, with 12 bases between them. The germline gives CDR1 SGHRS, CDR2 YFSETQ. CDR3 DNA sequence: TGCGCCAGCAGCCTTGCGACACCAAACACCGGGGAGCTGTTTTTT. It encodes CASSLATPNTGELFF.

The rearrangement links TRBV9 to TRBJ2-1; 7 bases are shared with TRBD2. CDR3 length: 14 residues. The V gene's germline CDR1 is SGDLS and CDR2 YYNGEE. V was pared by 1 base and J by 3 bases, with 1 base of the junction left unmatched. The CDR3 here is CASSVLADYNEQFF. The CDR3 region has the DNA TGTGCCAGCAGCGTACTAGCGGACTACAATGAGCAGTTCTTC.

The chain links TRBV6-4 to TRBJ2-1; D gene unclear. V was cut by 5 bases and J by 0 bases, with 11 bases left in between. Germline V gives CDR1 MRHNA, CDR2 SNTAGT. The CDR3 runs 15 residues. The DNA for the CDR3 is TGTGCCAGCAGTCCCCAACACCTCTCCTACAATGAGCAGTTCTTC. It encodes CASSPQHLSYNEQFF.

This sequence joins TRBV7-8 and TRBJ2-5, with TRBD1 matching 9 bases. The CDR3 extends over 14 amino acids. Germline-derived CDR1 and CDR2 are SGHVS and FQNEAQ. With 5 bases clipped from V and 9 bases from J, the junction kept 10 bases outside the gene matches. The CDR3 nucleotides read TGTGCCAGCAGCCTAACACAGGGGGCAGGGGCCCAGTACTTC. Its translation: CASSLTQGAGAQYF.

V is TRBV7-3 and J is TRBJ2-1; D uncertain. This CDR3 is 16 amino acids long. Germline assignment: CDR1 SGHTA and CDR2 FQGTGA. V was clipped by 1 base and J by 8 bases, with 18 bases between them. DNA for the CDR3: TGTGCCAGCAGCTTAAATCTTGTGTCTGGGATTGATGAGCAGTTCTTC. Translated: CASSLNLVSGIDEQFF. Full variable domain (remainder filled in from reference TRBV7-3 and TRBJ2-1): GAGVSQTPSNKVTEKGKYVELRCDPISGHTALYWYRQSLGQGPEFLIYFQGTGAADDSGLPNDRFFAVRPEGSVSTLKIQRTERGDSAVYLCASSLNLVSGIDEQFFGPGTRLTVL.

The chain links TRBV20-1 to TRBJ2-5; 10 bases map to TRBD2. The germline V gene encodes CDR1 DFQATT and CDR2 SNEGSKA (reference sequence). The CDR3 extends over 18 amino acids. Unmatched junction bases numbered 21, after V lost 6 bases and J lost 5 bases. CDR3 sequence reads: CSAWGGVGLAALGETQYF. The CDR3 DNA reads TGCAGTGCCTGGGGGGGTGTTGGACTAGCGGCCCTCGGGGAGACCCAGTACTTC.

This chain links TRBV7-9 with TRBJ1-4, with TRBD1 as a possible D gene (5 bases). CDR1 is SEHNR and CDR2 is FQNEAQ in the germline V gene (reference sequence). The CDR3 is 14 residues long. V dropped 3 bases and J dropped 8 bases, with 13 bases sitting between them. The CDR3 spells CASSLDQGVEKLFF. DNA for the CDR3: TGTGCCAGCAGCTTGGATCAGGGAGTCGAAAAACTGTTTTTT.

The chain carries TRBV20-1 and TRBJ2-1; D not resolved. The CDR3 consists of 13 residues. Germline V gene sequence: CDR1 DFQATT, CDR2 SNEGSKA (reference sequence). With 5 bases removed from V and 5 bases from J, the gap between germline ends came to 13 bases. The CDR3 loop is CSALSAPNNEQFF. As DNA, the CDR3 is TGCAGTGCTCTGTCAGCTCCCAACAATGAGCAGTTCTTC.

The rearrangement joins TRBV5-6 to TRBJ2-6; D is uncertain. This CDR3 region has 13 residues. Germline-derived CDR1 and CDR2 are SGHDT and YYEEEE. V lost 9 bases to trimming and J lost 4 bases, with 11 bases between them. The CDR3 sequence is CATAPPGANVLTF. CDR3 bases: TGTGCCACCGCGCCCCCAGGGGCCAACGTCCTGACTTTC.

This clonotype was seen a few times. This chain joins TRBV27 and TRBJ1-4; no clear D gene. The CDR3 runs to 17 residues. V lost 2 bases, J lost 4 bases, and 17 bases lay in between. Germline CDR1 reads MNHEY; CDR2 reads SMNVEV (reference sequence). The CDR3 sequence: CASSLRDYGPSNEKLFF. The DNA for the CDR3 is TGTGCCAGCAGTTTACGAGATTATGGACCGAGTAATGAAAAACTGTTTTTT.

This clonotype was observed a few times. The chain joins TRBV27 to TRBJ2-2; no clear D. The V gene's germline CDR1 is MNHEY and CDR2 SMNVEV (reference sequence). Between the trimmed V and J ends, which lost 4 bases and 5 bases, there was a span of 11 bases. The CDR3 length is 14 residues. This chain's CDR3 is CASSSLDATGELFF. CDR3 DNA: TGTGCCAGCAGTTCCCTGGATGCGACCGGGGAGCTGTTTTTT.

This clonotype came up a few times. The rearrangement joins TRBV5-1 to TRBJ1-2, with D unresolved. CDR1 SGHRS and CDR2 YFSETQ come from the germline V gene. CDR3 length: 14 residues. Trimming cost V 0 bases and J 5 bases, with 11 bases left between them. CDR3 bases: TGCGCCAGCAGCTTGGACGGGAATGGTTATGGCTACACCTTC. Translated: CASSLDGNGYGYTF.

The rearrangement uses TRBV2 and TRBJ2-1; TRBD2 matches 10 bases. CDR1 SNHLY and CDR2 FYNNEI come from the germline V gene. The CDR3 covers 12 residues. The DNA of the CDR3 is TGTGCAGCGGGGGGGTCCTACAATGAGCAGTTCTTC. It is translated as CAAGGSYNEQFF.

This clonotype has ten or more counts. The gene calls are TRBV27 and TRBJ2-7, with D perhaps assigned TRBD1 or TRBD2 (5 bases each). Germline loops: CDR1 MNHEY, CDR2 SMNVEV (reference sequence). This CDR3 is built from 13 residues. V was pared by 3 bases and J by 3 bases, with 9 bases between. The chain's CDR3 is CASSFSGGYEQYF. In DNA, the CDR3 is TGTGCCAGCAGTTTCAGTGGGGGCTACGAGCAGTACTTC.